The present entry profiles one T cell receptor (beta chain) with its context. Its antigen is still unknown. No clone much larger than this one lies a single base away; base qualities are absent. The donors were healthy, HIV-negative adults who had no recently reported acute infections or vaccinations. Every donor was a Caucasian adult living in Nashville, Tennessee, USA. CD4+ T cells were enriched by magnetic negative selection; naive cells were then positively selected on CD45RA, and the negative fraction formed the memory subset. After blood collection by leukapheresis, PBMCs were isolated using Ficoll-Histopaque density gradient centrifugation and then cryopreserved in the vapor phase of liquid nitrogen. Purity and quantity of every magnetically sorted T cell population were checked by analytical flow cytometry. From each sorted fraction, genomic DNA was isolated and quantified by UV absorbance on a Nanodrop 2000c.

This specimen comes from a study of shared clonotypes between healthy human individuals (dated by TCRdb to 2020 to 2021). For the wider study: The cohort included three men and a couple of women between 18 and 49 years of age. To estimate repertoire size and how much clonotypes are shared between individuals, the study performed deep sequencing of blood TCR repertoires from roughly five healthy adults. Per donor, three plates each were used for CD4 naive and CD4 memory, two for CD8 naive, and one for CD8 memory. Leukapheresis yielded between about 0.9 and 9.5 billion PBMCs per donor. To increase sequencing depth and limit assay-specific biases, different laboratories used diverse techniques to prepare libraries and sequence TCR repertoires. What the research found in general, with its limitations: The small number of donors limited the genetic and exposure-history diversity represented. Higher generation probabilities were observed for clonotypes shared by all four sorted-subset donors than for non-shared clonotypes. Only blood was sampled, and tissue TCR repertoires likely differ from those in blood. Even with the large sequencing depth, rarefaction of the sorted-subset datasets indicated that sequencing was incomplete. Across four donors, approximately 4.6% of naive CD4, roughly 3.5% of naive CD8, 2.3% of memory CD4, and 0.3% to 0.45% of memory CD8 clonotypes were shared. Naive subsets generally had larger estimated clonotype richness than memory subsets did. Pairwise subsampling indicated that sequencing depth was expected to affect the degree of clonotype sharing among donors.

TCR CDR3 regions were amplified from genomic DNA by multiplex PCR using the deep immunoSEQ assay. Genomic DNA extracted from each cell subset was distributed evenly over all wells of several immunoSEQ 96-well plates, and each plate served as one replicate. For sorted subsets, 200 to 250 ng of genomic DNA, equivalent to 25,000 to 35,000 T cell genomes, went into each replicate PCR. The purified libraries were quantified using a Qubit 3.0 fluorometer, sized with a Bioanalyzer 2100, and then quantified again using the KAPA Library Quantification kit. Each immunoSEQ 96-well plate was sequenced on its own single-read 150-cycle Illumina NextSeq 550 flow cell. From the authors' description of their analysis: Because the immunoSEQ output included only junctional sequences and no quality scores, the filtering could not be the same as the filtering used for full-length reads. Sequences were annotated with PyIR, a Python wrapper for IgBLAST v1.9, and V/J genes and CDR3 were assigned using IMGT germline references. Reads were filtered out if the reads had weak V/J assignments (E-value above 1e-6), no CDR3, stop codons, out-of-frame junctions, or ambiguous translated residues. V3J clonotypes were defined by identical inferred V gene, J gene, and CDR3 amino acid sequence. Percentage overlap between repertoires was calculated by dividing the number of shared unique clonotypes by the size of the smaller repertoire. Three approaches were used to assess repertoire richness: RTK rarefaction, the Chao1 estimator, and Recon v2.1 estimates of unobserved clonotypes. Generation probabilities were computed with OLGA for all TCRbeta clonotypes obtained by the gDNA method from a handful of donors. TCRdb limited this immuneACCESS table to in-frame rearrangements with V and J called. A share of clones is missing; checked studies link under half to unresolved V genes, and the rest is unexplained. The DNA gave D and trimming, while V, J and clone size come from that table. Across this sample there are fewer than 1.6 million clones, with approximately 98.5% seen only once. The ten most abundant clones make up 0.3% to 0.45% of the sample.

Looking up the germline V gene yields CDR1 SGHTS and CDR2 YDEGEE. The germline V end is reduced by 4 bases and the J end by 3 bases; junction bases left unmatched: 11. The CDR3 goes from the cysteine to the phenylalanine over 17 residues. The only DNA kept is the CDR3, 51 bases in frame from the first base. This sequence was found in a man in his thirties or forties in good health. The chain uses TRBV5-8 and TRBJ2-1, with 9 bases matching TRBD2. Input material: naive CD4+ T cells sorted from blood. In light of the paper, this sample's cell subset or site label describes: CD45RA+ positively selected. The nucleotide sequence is TGTGCCAGCAGCGAAACCCATCTAGCGGGAAACTACAATGAGCAGTTCTTC. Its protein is CASSETHLAGNYNEQFF.